A selection of T cell receptor beta chains follows, all from one sample in a study of CD8 T cells in Susac syndrome. In TCRdb, the immunoSEQ multiplex PCR reads were re-called with MiXCR into one record per CDR3 protein. The sample lists fewer than 150,000 distinct CDR3 sequences, 85% to 95% occurring once. Sequencing was performed on CD8+ T cells from PBMCs. The origin of the receptors is a human donor with Susac syndrome. CDR3s include the opening cysteine and the closing phenylalanine or tryptophan. The D gene is left open where the match is weak. Only some rows state a clone size, as once, few, many or a class for expanded clones.

- TRBJ2-2 TRBD2 TRBV20-1 CSARDLAGISGELFF TGCAGTGCTAGAGACCTAGCGGGAATTTCTGGGGAGCTGTTTTTT
- TRBJ2-1 - TRBV4-1 CASSHPPDGGKYNEQFF TGCGCCAGCAGCCACCCACCCGATGGCGGGAAATACAATGAGCAGTTCTTC
- TRBJ2-1 TRBD2 TRBV6-5 CASSYWTSAYNEQFF TGTGCCAGCAGTTATTGGACTAGCGCCTACAATGAGCAGTTCTTC
- TRBJ2-1 - TRBV13 CASSLGQGYNEQFF TGTGCCAGCAGCTTGGGGCAGGGGTACAATGAGCAGTTCTTC
- TRBJ2-7 TRBD2 TRBV5-6 CASSLEGGEPYEQYF TGTGCCAGCAGCTTGGAGGGAGGGGAACCCTACGAGCAGTACTTC
- TRBJ2-5 - TRBV6-2/TRBV6-3 CASRYQEGMGIETQYF TGTGCCAGCAGGTATCAAGAAGGGATGGGCATCGAGACCCAGTACTTC
- TRBJ2-5 - TRBV4-1 CASSPQGSKETQYF TGCGCCAGCAGCCCTCAGGGCAGCAAAGAGACCCAGTACTTC
once TRBJ1-1 - TRBV19 CASSIIGAEAFF TGTGCCAGTAGTATAATAGGGGCTGAAGCTTTCTTT
once TRBJ2-1 - TRBV11-2 CASSSKAASNEQFF TGTGCCAGCAGCTCCAAGGCAGCTAGCAATGAGCAGTTCTTC
once TRBJ1-5 TRBD1 TRBV2 CASMRGQGDQPQHF TGTGCCAGCATGAGGGGGCAGGGGGATCAGCCCCAGCATTTT
- TRBJ2-7 - TRBV9 CASSPGGGLGPPGSYEQYF TGTGCCAGCAGCCCTGGGGGAGGACTTGGCCCACCAGGCTCCTACGAGCAGTACTTC
- TRBJ2-3 - TRBV9 CASSGKYTDTQYF TGTGCCAGCAGCGGGAAGTACACAGATACGCAGTATTTT
- TRBJ1-2 TRBD1 TRBV20-1 CSASERDRGLHDYGYTF TGCAGTGCTAGTGAACGGGACAGGGGGCTTCACGACTATGGCTACACCTTC
- TRBJ1-1 TRBD1 TRBV10-3 CAISDGTGSAEAFF TGTGCCATCAGTGATGGGACAGGGAGCGCTGAAGCTTTCTTT
once TRBJ1-2 - TRBV30 CAWSVSAGRTNYGYTF TGTGCCTGGAGTGTATCGGCCGGCAGGACTAACTATGGCTACACCTTC
- TRBJ2-5 - TRBV27 CASSLEPAGTQETQYF TGTGCCAGCAGTTTAGAACCAGCGGGGACACAAGAGACCCAGTACTTC
- TRBJ2-7 - TRBV7-2 CASSYDYEQYF TGTGCCAGCAGCTACGACTACGAGCAGTACTTC
- TRBJ2-6 - TRBV30 CAWTTGAGANVLTF TGTGCCTGGACAACAGGTGCTGGGGCCAACGTCCTGACTTTC
once TRBJ2-7 - TRBV11-2 CASSLSDTYEQYF TGTGCCAGCAGCCTCTCGGACACTTACGAGCAGTACTTC
- TRBJ2-5 - TRBV4-1 CASSLPGGAETQYF TGCGCCAGCAGCCTCCCAGGGGGGGCAGAGACCCAGTACTTC
- TRBJ1-1 TRBD1 TRBV19 CASSPETGTNTEAFF TGTGCCAGTAGTCCCGAGACAGGGACGAACACTGAAGCTTTCTTT
- TRBJ2-2 - TRBV7-9 CASSLTGGDTGELFF TGTGCCAGCAGCTTGACAGGTGGTGACACCGGGGAGCTGTTTTTT
- TRBJ1-1 - TRBV20-1 CSAREYRADTEAFF TGCAGTGCTAGGGAATACAGGGCAGACACTGAAGCTTTCTTT
- TRBJ2-3 - TRBV19 CASSISVMWYF TGTGCCAGTAGTATATCTGTGATGTGGTATTTT
- TRBJ2-3 - TRBV5-4 CASSFRDSSTDTQYF TGTGCCAGCAGCTTCCGGGACTCGAGCACAGATACGCAGTATTTT
- TRBJ2-1 - TRBV4-1 CASSQPGAVPFF TGCGCCAGCAGCCAGCCGGGGGCAGTACCGTTCTTC
once TRBJ2-7 - TRBV12-3/TRBV12-4 CASSPGQGSSPAYF TGTGCCAGCAGCCCCGGGCAAGGCTCCTCCCCGGCGTACTTC
- TRBJ2-1 - TRBV21-1 CASSNQGAQVRLLF TGTGCCAGCAGCAATCAGGGGGCGCAGGTCCGGCTTCTCTTC
- TRBJ1-2 TRBD1 TRBV13 CASSQRQGGYGYTF TGTGCCAGCAGCCAGCGACAGGGGGGCTATGGCTACACCTTC
- TRBJ2-1 - TRBV28 CASDFSNEQFF TGTGCCAGCGACTTCTCGAATGAGCAGTTCTTC
- TRBJ2-7 - TRBV3-1 CASSPEAVAYEQYF TGTGCCAGCAGCCCTGAGGCGGTGGCCTACGAGCAGTACTTC
few TRBJ2-5 - TRBV27 CASSSPETQYF TGTGCCAGCAGTTCCCCAGAGACCCAGTACTTC
once TRBJ2-1 TRBD2 TRBV29-1 CSVELSASGGYNEQFF TGCAGCGTTGAATTGAGTGCTAGCGGGGGATACAATGAGCAGTTCTTC
- TRBJ2-7 TRBD2 TRBV7-6 CASSPPAGGTYEQYF TGTGCCAGCAGCCCCCCGGCGGGAGGGACCTACGAGCAGTACTTC
- TRBJ2-5 - TRBV28 CASSLRAETQYF TGTGCCAGCAGTTTGCGGGCAGAGACCCAGTACTTC
- TRBJ1-5 - TRBV9 CASSVGGTNQPQHF TGTGCCAGCAGCGTAGGGGGGACAAATCAGCCCCAGCATTTT
- TRBJ2-1 - TRBV5-1 CASSLAGTDYNEQFF TGCGCCAGCAGCTTGGCCGGGACGGACTACAATGAGCAGTTCTTC
- TRBJ2-1 - TRBV20-1 CSASKAGVGDEQFF TGCAGTGCTAGTAAGGCAGGGGTAGGCGATGAGCAGTTCTTC
- TRBJ2-2 - TRBV12-3/TRBV12-4 CASSLTGQTGELFF TGTGCCAGCAGTCTAACAGGGCAGACCGGGGAGCTGTTTTTT
- TRBJ1-1 - TRBV28 CASSLTGPSTEAFF TGTGCCAGCAGTTTAACAGGGCCTAGCACTGAAGCTTTCTTT
- TRBJ2-1 TRBD2 TRBV5-6 CASSLAGGSPFNEQFF TGTGCCAGCAGTCTAGCGGGAGGGTCCCCTTTCAATGAGCAGTTCTTC
- TRBJ2-3 - TRBV6-5 CASSYEEGVTQYF TGTGCCAGCAGTTACGAAGAGGGCGTTACGCAGTATTTT
- TRBJ2-4 TRBD1 TRBV5-4 CASSFGTGSLTQYF TGTGCCAGCAGCTTTGGGACAGGGTCTCTTACTCAGTACTTC
- TRBJ1-5 - TRBV28 CASAGLLNQPQHF TGTGCCAGTGCCGGACTGCTGAATCAGCCCCAGCATTTT
- TRBJ2-7 - TRBV10-3 CAISESVEQYF TGTGCCATCAGTGAAAGCGTAGAGCAGTACTTC
- TRBJ2-7 - TRBV29-1 CSAVLRDRSYEQYF TGCAGCGCCGTTTTGCGGGACAGATCCTACGAGCAGTACTTC
- TRBJ1-1 - TRBV12-3/TRBV12-4 CASIIGGINTEAFF TGTGCCAGCATCATCGGGGGAATTAACACTGAAGCTTTCTTT
- TRBJ2-3 TRBD1 TRBV28 CASRSTGWDTQYF TGTGCCAGCAGGTCGACAGGGTGGGATACGCAGTATTTT
- TRBJ2-1 - TRBV5-1 CASSLAGTYSYNEQFF TGCGCCAGCAGCTTGGCCGGGACTTACTCCTACAATGAGCAGTTCTTC
- TRBJ1-2 - TRBV20-1 CSAPRDTLPYGYTF TGCAGTGCTCCTCGGGACACCCTACCCTATGGCTACACCTTC
- TRBJ2-2 - TRBV18 CASSPFFRRELFF TGTGCCAGCTCACCTTTCTTTAGACGGGAGCTGTTTTTT
- TRBJ2-1 - TRBV29-1 CSVEGVENEQFF TGCAGCGTTGAAGGGGTAGAGAATGAGCAGTTCTTC
- TRBJ1-5 - TRBV4-1 CASSQEWTPYSNQPQHF TGCGCCAGCAGCCAAGAGTGGACACCTTATAGCAATCAGCCCCAGCATTTT
- TRBJ1-2 - TRBV25-1 CASSQGNHGYTF TGTGCCAGCAGTCAGGGAAACCATGGCTACACCTTC
- TRBJ2-1 - TRBV29-1 CSATTGQHYNEQFF TGCAGCGCCACTACGGGGCAACACTACAATGAGCAGTTCTTC
once TRBJ2-1 - TRBV6-6 CASTSRNEQFF TGTGCCAGCACCTCACGCAATGAGCAGTTCTTC